Included here is one T cell receptor (beta chain) sequence, with context. The sample is drawn from a study of CD8 T cells in Susac syndrome. The RNA input was about 0.5 to 1 ug, and it was reverse transcribed with random hexamers. Via MiXCR, TCRdb re-called the immunoSEQ multiplex PCR reads, giving one row per CDR3 protein. The sample records about 120,000 distinct CDR3 sequences, over 90% being singletons. The sequenced sample was CD4+ T cells from PBMCs. The source is a human donor in good health.

CDR3 protein: CATRGQGRGDTQYF. The DNA of the CDR3 is TGTGCCACCCGGGGCCAAGGGAGGGGAGATACGCAGTATTTT. The chain links TRBV10-3 to TRBJ2-3; 7 nucleotides align to TRBD2. The CDR3 sequence is 14 residues long. CDR1 ENHRY and CDR2 SYGVKD come from the germline V gene. V was pared by 10 bases and J by 5 bases, with 12 bases of the junction left unmatched.